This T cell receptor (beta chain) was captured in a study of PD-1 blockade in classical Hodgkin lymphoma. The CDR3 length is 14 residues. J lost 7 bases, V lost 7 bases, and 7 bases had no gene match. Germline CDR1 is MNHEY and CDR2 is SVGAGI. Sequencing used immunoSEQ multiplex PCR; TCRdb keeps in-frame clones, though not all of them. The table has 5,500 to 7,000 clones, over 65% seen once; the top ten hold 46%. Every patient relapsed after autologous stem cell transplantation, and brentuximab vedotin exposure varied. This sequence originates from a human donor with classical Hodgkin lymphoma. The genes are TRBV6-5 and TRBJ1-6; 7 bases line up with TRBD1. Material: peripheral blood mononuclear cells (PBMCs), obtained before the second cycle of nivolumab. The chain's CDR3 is CASTRDSLNSPLHF. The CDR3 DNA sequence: TGTGCCAGCACGAGGGACAGCCTGAATTCACCCCTCCACTTT.